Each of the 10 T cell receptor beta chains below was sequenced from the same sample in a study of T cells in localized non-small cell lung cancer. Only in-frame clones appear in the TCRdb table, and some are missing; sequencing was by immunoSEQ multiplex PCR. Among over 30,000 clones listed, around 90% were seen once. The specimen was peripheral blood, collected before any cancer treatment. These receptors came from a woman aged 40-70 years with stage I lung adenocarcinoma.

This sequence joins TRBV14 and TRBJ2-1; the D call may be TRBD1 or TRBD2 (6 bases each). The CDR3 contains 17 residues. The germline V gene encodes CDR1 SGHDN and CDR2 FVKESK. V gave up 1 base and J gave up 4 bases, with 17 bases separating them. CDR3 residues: CASSQGLGGSSYNEQFF. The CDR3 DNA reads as TGTGCCAGCAGCCAAGGGTTGGGGGGCTCCTCGTACAATGAGCAGTTCTTC. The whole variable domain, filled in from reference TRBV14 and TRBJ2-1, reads EAGVTQFPSHSVIEKGQTVTLRCDPISGHDNLYWYRRVMGKEIKFLLHFVKESKQDESGMPNNRFLAERTGGTYSTLKVQPAELEDSGVYFCASSQGLGGSSYNEQFFGPGTRLTVL.

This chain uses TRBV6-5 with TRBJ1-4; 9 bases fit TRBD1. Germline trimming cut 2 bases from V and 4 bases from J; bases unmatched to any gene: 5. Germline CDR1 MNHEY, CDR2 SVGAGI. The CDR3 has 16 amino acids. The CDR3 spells CASSYTVTGGNEKLFF. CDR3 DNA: TGTGCCAGCAGTTACACTGTGACAGGGGGTAATGAAAAACTGTTTTTT.

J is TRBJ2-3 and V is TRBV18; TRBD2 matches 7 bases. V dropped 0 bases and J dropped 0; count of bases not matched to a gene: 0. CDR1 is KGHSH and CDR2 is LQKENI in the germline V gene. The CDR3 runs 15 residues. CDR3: CASSPPSGSTDTQYF. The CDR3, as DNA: TGTGCCAGCTCACCACCTAGCGGGAGCACAGATACGCAGTATTTT.

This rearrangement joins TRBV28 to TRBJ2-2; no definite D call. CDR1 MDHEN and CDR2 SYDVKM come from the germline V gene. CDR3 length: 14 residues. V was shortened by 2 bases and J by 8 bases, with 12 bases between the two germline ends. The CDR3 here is CASSLALDKGELFF. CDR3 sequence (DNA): TGTGCCAGCAGTTTAGCCCTGGATAAGGGGGAGCTGTTTTTT.

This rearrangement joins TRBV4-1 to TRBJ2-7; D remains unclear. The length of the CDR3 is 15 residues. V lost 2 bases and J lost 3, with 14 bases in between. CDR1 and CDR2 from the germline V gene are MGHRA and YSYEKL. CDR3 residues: CASSQIAEKVYEQYF. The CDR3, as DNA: TGCGCCAGCAGCCAAATCGCTGAGAAGGTCTACGAGCAGTACTTC.

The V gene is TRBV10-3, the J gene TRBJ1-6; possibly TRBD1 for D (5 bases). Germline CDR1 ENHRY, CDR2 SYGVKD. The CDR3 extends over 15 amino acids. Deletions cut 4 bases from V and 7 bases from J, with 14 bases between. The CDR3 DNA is TGTGCCATCAGTGTTTCCGGGACGGTCAATTCACCCCTCCACTTT. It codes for CAISVSGTVNSPLHF.

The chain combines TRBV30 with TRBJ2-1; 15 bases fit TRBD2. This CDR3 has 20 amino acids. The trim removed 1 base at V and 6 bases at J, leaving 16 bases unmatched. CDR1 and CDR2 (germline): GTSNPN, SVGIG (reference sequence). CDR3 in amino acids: CAWSAPGLAGGRFLGNEQFF. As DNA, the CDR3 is TGTGCCTGGAGTGCCCCGGGACTAGCGGGAGGCCGTTTCTTGGGCAATGAGCAGTTCTTC.

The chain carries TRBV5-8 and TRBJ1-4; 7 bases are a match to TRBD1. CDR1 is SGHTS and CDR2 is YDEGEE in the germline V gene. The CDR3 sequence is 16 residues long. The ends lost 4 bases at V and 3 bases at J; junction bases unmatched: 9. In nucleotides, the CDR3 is TGTGCCAGCAGCCCGGGACAGAGCGCAGCTAATGAAAAACTGTTTTTT. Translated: CASSPGQSAANEKLFF.

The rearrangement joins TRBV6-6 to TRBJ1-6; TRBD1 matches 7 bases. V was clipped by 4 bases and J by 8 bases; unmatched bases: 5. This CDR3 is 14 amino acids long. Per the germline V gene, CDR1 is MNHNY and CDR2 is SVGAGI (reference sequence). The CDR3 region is CASSWGTADSPLHF. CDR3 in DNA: TGTGCCAGCAGTTGGGGGACAGCGGATTCACCCCTCCACTTT.

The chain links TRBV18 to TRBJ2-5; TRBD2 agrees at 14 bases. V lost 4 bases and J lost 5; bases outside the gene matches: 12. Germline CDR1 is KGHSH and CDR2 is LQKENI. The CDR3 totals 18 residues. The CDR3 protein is CASSLDPGLAGGGETQYF. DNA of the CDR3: TGTGCCAGCTCACTTGACCCCGGACTAGCGGGAGGCGGGGAGACCCAGTACTTC.